A selection of T cell receptor beta chains follows, all from one sample in a study of OX40 agonist ivuxolimab in advanced cancers. TCRdb's table, derived via immunoSEQ multiplex PCR, lists solely in-frame clones and lacks some. The table has about 69,000 clones, roughly 90% seen once. The sequencing used CD4+ or CD8+ T cells sorted from blood, collected in a trial of the OX40 agonist ivuxolimab. The origin of the receptors is an adult with an advanced solid tumor such as melanoma, head and neck, liver or kidney cancer. CDR3s include the opening cysteine and the closing phenylalanine or tryptophan. A D gene is named only where the DNA matches it firmly. Part of the rows lack a size; the others show once, few, many or a class for expanded clones.

cdr3_length clone_size d_call j_call v_call cdr3_aa cdr3_nt
16 - - TRBJ1-5 TRBV27 CASSSSFSTVRQPQHF TGTGCCAGCAGTTCCTCGTTTAGTACAGTTCGGCAGCCCCAGCATTTT
15 - TRBD1 TRBJ1-1 TRBV7-2 CASSLEGAGVTEAFF TGTGCCAGCAGCTTAGAGGGGGCTGGGGTCACTGAAGCTTTCTTT
15 - - TRBJ1-5 TRBV6-1 CASSELRQINQPQHF TGTGCCAGCAGTGAATTGAGACAGATAAATCAGCCCCAGCATTTT
15 - - TRBJ2-4 TRBV2 CASSATGTGGNIQYF TGTGCCAGCAGTGCAACAGGGACGGGGGGAAACATTCAGTACTTC
15 - - TRBJ1-4 TRBV2 CASSPDGATNEKLFF TGTGCCAGCAGCCCAGACGGAGCAACTAATGAAAAACTGTTTTTT
16 - TRBD2 TRBJ2-5 TRBV7-9 CASSLSASGGQETQYF TGTGCCAGCAGCTTGTCGGCTAGCGGGGGCCAAGAGACCCAGTACTTC
15 few - TRBJ1-4 TRBV2 CASSGQDATNEKLFF TGTGCCAGCAGTGGACAGGATGCAACTAATGAAAAACTGTTTTTT
16 - TRBD1 TRBJ2-3 TRBV12-5 CASGPGQALSTDTQYF TGTGCTAGTGGCCCGGGACAGGCCCTTAGCACAGATACGCAGTATTTT
11 - - TRBJ2-5 TRBV5-1 CASSLQETQYF TGCGCCAGCAGCTTACAGGAGACCCAGTACTTC
13 - - TRBJ2-5 TRBV7-7 CASSLGPIETQYF TGTGCCAGCAGCTTAGGGCCCATTGAGACCCAGTACTTC
16 - - TRBJ1-3 TRBV14 CASSQGWRGSGNTIYF TGTGCCAGCAGCCAAGGGTGGAGGGGTTCCGGAAACACCATATATTTT
13 few - TRBJ2-1 TRBV7-9 CASSLVEFNEQFF TGTGCCAGCAGCTTAGTGGAATTCAATGAGCAGTTCTTC
14 few - TRBJ2-5 TRBV28 CASRPPIGQETQYF TGTGCCAGCAGGCCCCCAATCGGGCAAGAGACCCAGTACTTC
13 - - TRBJ1-1 TRBV6-6 CASSYWGRAEAFF TGTGCCAGCAGTTACTGGGGGAGGGCTGAAGCTTTCTTT
15 - TRBD2 TRBJ2-1 TRBV5-4 CASTPRGGSYNEQFF TGTGCCAGCACTCCCCGCGGGGGCTCCTACAATGAGCAGTTCTTC
14 - - TRBJ1-1 TRBV30 CAWSVGGTGTEAFF TGTGCCTGGAGTGTAGGAGGTACAGGCACTGAAGCTTTCTTT
13 - - TRBJ1-2 TRBV9 CASSGTDTYGYTF TGTGCCAGCAGCGGAACGGATACCTATGGCTACACCTTC
15 - - TRBJ1-2 TRBV19 CASSIGTSAYYGYTF TGTGCCAGTAGTATAGGAACGTCTGCCTACTATGGCTACACCTTC
16 - - TRBJ2-4 TRBV21-1 CASSKFRTVAKNIQYF TGTGCCAGCAGCAAATTCCGGACGGTAGCCAAAAACATTCAGTACTTC
14 - TRBD2 TRBJ2-3 TRBV9 CASSTRLATDTQYF TGTGCCAGCAGCACCCGACTAGCTACAGATACGCAGTATTTT
15 - - TRBJ1-6 TRBV5-1 CASSAPAGRNSPLHF TGCGCCAGCAGCGCCCCGGCAGGGCGCAATTCACCCCTCCACTTT
17 - TRBD2 TRBJ2-1 TRBV19 CASSPTGGLAGYNEQFF TGTGCCAGTAGCCCGACGGGGGGACTAGCGGGTTACAATGAGCAGTTCTTC
15 few - TRBJ2-7 TRBV5-8 CASSLAIRGTYEQYF TGTGCCAGCAGCTTGGCCATAAGGGGAACGTACGAGCAGTACTTC
13 - TRBD1 TRBJ1-5 TRBV30 CAWRGQGLGPQHF TGTGCCTGGAGGGGACAGGGGTTAGGGCCCCAGCATTTT
14 - TRBD1 TRBJ1-1 TRBV5-1 CASSDDRVGTEAFF TGCGCCAGCAGCGACGACAGGGTTGGCACTGAAGCTTTCTTT
15 - - TRBJ1-6 TRBV11-2 CASSLGVAALAPLHF TGTGCCAGCAGCTTAGGGGTGGCCGCCCTGGCGCCCCTCCACTTT
15 - TRBD2 TRBJ2-5 TRBV7-9 CASSLLAGGEKTQYF TGTGCCAGCAGCTTGCTAGCGGGGGGCGAGAAGACCCAGTACTTC
15 - TRBD1 TRBJ1-5 TRBV28 CASSVGQGYRQPQHF TGTGCCAGCAGTGTCGGACAGGGGTATCGTCAGCCCCAGCATTTT
14 - TRBD2 TRBJ2-7 TRBV6-1 CASRLGLATNEQYF TGTGCCAGCAGATTGGGACTAGCTACCAACGAGCAGTACTTC
15 - - TRBJ1-3 TRBV11-3 CASSGYRISGNTIYF TGTGCCAGCAGCGGATACAGGATCTCTGGAAACACCATATATTTT
14 - TRBD2 TRBJ2-5 TRBV5-4 CASSLKAGGETQYF TGTGCCAGCAGCTTAAAGGCGGGAGGAGAGACCCAGTACTTC
15 - - TRBJ1-6 TRBV28 CASSRRSGGPSPLHF TGTGCCAGCAGTAGACGCTCGGGGGGCCCTTCACCCCTCCACTTT